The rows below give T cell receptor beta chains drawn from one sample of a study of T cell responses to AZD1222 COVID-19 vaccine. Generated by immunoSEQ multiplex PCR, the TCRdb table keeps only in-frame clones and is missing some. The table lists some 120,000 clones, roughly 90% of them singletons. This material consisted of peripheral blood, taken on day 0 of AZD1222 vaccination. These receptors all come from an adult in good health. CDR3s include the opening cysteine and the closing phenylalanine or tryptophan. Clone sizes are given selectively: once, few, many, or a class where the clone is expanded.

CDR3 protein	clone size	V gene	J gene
CASSYSEGNGYTF	NA	TRBV6-5	TRBJ1-2
CASSLRFLTDTQYF	NA	TRBV7-3	TRBJ2-3
CASRAGTTYEQYF	NA	TRBV7-8	TRBJ2-7
CASSFITGTTNEKLFF	NA	TRBV27	TRBJ1-4
CSAGFSYNEQFF	NA	TRBV29-1	TRBJ2-1
CASSGTGRGTDTQYF	NA	TRBV7-9	TRBJ2-3
CASSHRTGQVIRDLYGYTF	NA	TRBV4-1	TRBJ1-2
CASSFGLVYEQYF	NA	TRBV7-3	TRBJ2-7
CSVDSGSNTGELFF	NA	TRBV29-1	TRBJ2-2
CASSPGQAYYGYTF	NA	TRBV13	TRBJ1-2
CASSPSGSENTGELFF	once	TRBV27	TRBJ2-2
CASGTDNTEAFF	few	TRBV10-3	TRBJ1-1
CSVAWGTILYNEQFF	NA	TRBV29-1	TRBJ2-1
CASTKQGGQETQYF	NA	TRBV2	TRBJ2-5
CATSREGGLGYTF	NA	TRBV15	TRBJ1-2
CASSREGTGDYNEQFF	NA	TRBV21-1	TRBJ2-1
CASSQEARAMGYTF	NA	TRBV3-1/TRBV3-2	TRBJ1-2
CASSFVSRYGYTF	NA	TRBV28	TRBJ1-2
CASSSPGGGYTGELFF	NA	TRBV27	TRBJ2-2
CSVVGALNEKLFF	NA	TRBV29-1	TRBJ1-4
CASRAGGATGELFF	NA	TRBV6-5	TRBJ2-2
CSVRDSGSQNEQFF	NA	TRBV29-1	TRBJ2-1
CASRAGQGGQPQHF	NA	TRBV2	TRBJ1-5
CASSVVQDNYGYTF	NA	TRBV9	TRBJ1-2
CASSPGGFSGNTIYF	few	TRBV28	TRBJ1-3
CASSVTGQGTYEQYF	NA	TRBV4-1	TRBJ2-7
CASSSRRDFPYEQYF	NA	TRBV28	TRBJ2-7
CASSPPSTDTQYF	once	TRBV18	TRBJ2-3
CASSRDTLGGYEQYF	once	TRBV4-2	TRBJ2-7
CASSQDQTGLSGNTIYF	NA	TRBV4-2	TRBJ1-3
CSVDRDYSTDTQYF	NA	TRBV29-1	TRBJ2-3
CASSQRTYYNEQFF	once	TRBV27	TRBJ2-1
CASSLIPTGELFF	NA	TRBV5-1	TRBJ2-2
CAWSVRLNTEAFF	NA	TRBV30	TRBJ1-1